Listed below are T cell receptor beta chains from one sample, sequenced in a study of technical replicates of blood from a handful of donors. The repertoire was sequenced with immunoSEQ multiplex PCR; TCRdb's copy has only in-frame clones and lacks some. Among more than 95,000 clones listed, around 96% were seen once. The sample was T cells isolated from PBMCs. All receptors come from a human donor in good health. Each CDR3 is given with its conserved first and last residue. The D gene is left open where the match is weak. Some rows mark clone size as missing; the rest say once, few, many or name a class of expanded clone.

CDR3 DNA	CDR3 protein	V gene	J gene	D gene	clone size
TGTGCCAGCAGCTTTTTGCAGGGGGCAGGTGAGCAGTTCTTC	CASSFLQGAGEQFF	TRBV7-2	TRBJ2-1	TRBD1	.
TGTGCCAGCAGCCAGCTAGGGGGTCTCGATCAGCCCCAGCATTTT	CASSQLGGLDQPQHF	TRBV7-3	TRBJ1-5	.	.
TGTGCCAGCAGTGAATCAGGGATCCGTACGCAGTATTTT	CASSESGIRTQYF	TRBV6-1	TRBJ2-3	.	.
TGTGCCAGCAGTCGGGGCCGCGGGAGTATGCCAGATACGCAGTATTTT	CASSRGRGSMPDTQYF	TRBV27	TRBJ2-3	TRBD2	.
TGCGCCAGCAGTGACGGGTCACTTGAGCAGTTCTTC	CASSDGSLEQFF	TRBV10-1	TRBJ2-1	.	once
TGTGCCAGCAGTGGAGCCTCCTACGAGCAGTACTTC	CASSGASYEQYF	TRBV6-5	TRBJ2-7	.	.
TGTGCCAGTAGTATAATTGGGGGGGAGCAGTTCTTC	CASSIIGGEQFF	TRBV19	TRBJ2-1	.	.
TGTGCCAGCAGTTACTCGGGGGGGAGCTCCTACGAGCAGTACTTC	CASSYSGGSSYEQYF	TRBV6-6	TRBJ2-7	TRBD2	.
TGTGCCAGCAGTGAGGGGGGGAATGGCTACACCTTC	CASSEGGNGYTF	TRBV6-6	TRBJ1-2	.	.
TGTGCCAGCAGCGTACTGCGTGGACTAGCGGGGCGGGATGAGCAGTTCTTC	CASSVLRGLAGRDEQFF	TRBV7-9	TRBJ2-1	TRBD2	.
TGTGCCAGCAGACTAGCGGGAGGCAATGAGCAGTTCTTC	CASRLAGGNEQFF	TRBV6-4	TRBJ2-1	TRBD2	.
TGTGCCAGCAGCTCGGGGAAAATGGGCCAAGAGACCCAGTACTTC	CASSSGKMGQETQYF	TRBV5-4	TRBJ2-5	.	.
TGTGCCAGCAGTTTCATGGGGCTGGGTGTTGATGAGCAGTTCTTC	CASSFMGLGVDEQFF	TRBV28	TRBJ2-1	.	.
TGCGCCAGCAGCCCCGGACAGGGGGGCCAGCCCCAGCATTTT	CASSPGQGGQPQHF	TRBV4-1	TRBJ1-5	TRBD1	.
TGCAGCGTTGAAGATGGTCGCAGAGGTATAGCCTACGAGCAGTACTTC	CSVEDGRRGIAYEQYF	TRBV29-1	TRBJ2-7	.	.
TGTGCCAGCAGTTTAAGTGGCGGTCAGGCTTTCTTT	CASSLSGGQAFF	TRBV28	TRBJ1-1	.	.
TGTGCCAGCCGCAGCGGGAGGGCGGTAGATACGCAGTATTTT	CASRSGRAVDTQYF	TRBV6-1	TRBJ2-3	TRBD2	.
TGTGCCAGCAGTTTAGGGACAGGGCCCTCCTACGAGCAGTACTTC	CASSLGTGPSYEQYF	TRBV27	TRBJ2-7	TRBD1	.
TGTGCCAGCAGTGGGCAGACAGACGGAAACTATGGCTACACCTTC	CASSGQTDGNYGYTF	TRBV25-1	TRBJ1-2	.	once
TGTGCCAGCAGCGCTGGGACAACCCGCTACGAGCAGTACTTC	CASSAGTTRYEQYF	TRBV6-1	TRBJ2-7	.	once
TGTGCCAGCAGCTTACCACTTCTGGGAAACACCATATATTTT	CASSLPLLGNTIYF	TRBV11-2	TRBJ1-3	.	.
TGTGCCAGCAGTGAAAAGGGACAGGGCTACGAGCAGTACTTC	CASSEKGQGYEQYF	TRBV25-1	TRBJ2-7	TRBD1	.
TGTGCCAGCAGTGAAGGCAGGGTCTTTGACTACGAGCAGTACTTC	CASSEGRVFDYEQYF	TRBV2	TRBJ2-7	.	.
TGTGCCAGCAGCTTAGTGGGGGTTCGGACTAGAACAGATACGCAGTATTTT	CASSLVGVRTRTDTQYF	TRBV11-2	TRBJ2-3	TRBD2	.
TGTGCCAGCAGTGACCTCTCAGGTGCCAATGAGCAGTTCTTC	CASSDLSGANEQFF	TRBV25-1	TRBJ2-1	.	few
TGTGCCAGCAGTATAGCCACCGGGAAATACAATGAGCAGTTCTTC	CASSIATGKYNEQFF	TRBV6-4	TRBJ2-1	.	.
TGTGCCTGGTCTTCGCGGGGGACAGATACGCAGTATTTT	CAWSSRGTDTQYF	TRBV30	TRBJ2-3	TRBD2	.
TGTGCCAGCAGCCTTGGACAGGGAGGTTTTGGAACTAATGAAAAACTGTTTTTT	CASSLGQGGFGTNEKLFF	TRBV7-2	TRBJ1-4	TRBD1	.
TGTGCCATCAGAGACCAGGGGAGCTATGGCTACACCTTC	CAIRDQGSYGYTF	TRBV10-3	TRBJ1-2	.	few
TGTGCCAGTAGTATTGGGGCAAGCGGGGACTTGCCCCAGCATTTT	CASSIGASGDLPQHF	TRBV19	TRBJ1-5	.	.
TGTGCCAGTACCGGGACTAGCGGGGGGGGGTCCTACAATGAGCAGTTCTTC	CASTGTSGGGSYNEQFF	TRBV25-1	TRBJ2-1	TRBD2	.
TGTGCCAGCAGGATCAGGACAGGGATAATGAATGAGCAGTTCTTC	CASRIRTGIMNEQFF	TRBV2	TRBJ2-1	TRBD1	.
TGTGCCAGCAGCTTGAAGGACTTAGGGTATGGCTACACCTTC	CASSLKDLGYGYTF	TRBV5-4	TRBJ1-2	.	.
TGTGCCAGCAGCTTAAGGTGGTTGCGGGAGGGGGGGAATGAGCAGTTCTTC	CASSLRWLREGGNEQFF	TRBV7-2	TRBJ2-1	TRBD2	.
TGCAGCGGGGGCCTAAGAAGCTCCTACAATGAGCAGTTCTTC	CSGGLRSSYNEQFF	TRBV29-1	TRBJ2-1	.	.
TGTGCCAGCAGCGGGACAGCTAATGAAAAACTGTTTTTT	CASSGTANEKLFF	TRBV9	TRBJ1-4	.	.
TGTGCCAGCTCTCCGACAGCAGATTCACCCCTCCACTTT	CASSPTADSPLHF	TRBV18	TRBJ1-6	.	.
TGTGCCTGGAGTTTCGGGGGGGGAGATACGCAGTATTTT	CAWSFGGGDTQYF	TRBV30	TRBJ2-3	TRBD2	few
TGTGCCAGCAGTGAAGCGGGGGGAAGGGGCTGGTACAATGAGCAGTTCTTC	CASSEAGGRGWYNEQFF	TRBV6-1	TRBJ2-1	.	.
TGCGCCAGCAGCTTGCACCCGGCAGGACAGCCCCAGCATTTT	CASSLHPAGQPQHF	TRBV5-1	TRBJ1-5	.	.
TGTGCCAGCAGCCCCCAGGGAAGCTATAATTCACCCCTCCACTTT	CASSPQGSYNSPLHF	TRBV7-9	TRBJ1-6	.	.
TGTGCCAGCAGCCCAGAACGCCCTGGAAACACCATATATTTT	CASSPERPGNTIYF	TRBV6-1	TRBJ1-3	.	.
TGTGCCAGCAGCTCAGCCCCTTTAGTGGCGGGTTTAAGCTCTGGGGCCAACGTCCTGACTTTC	CASSSAPLVAGLSSGANVLTF	TRBV7-3	TRBJ2-6	.	.
TGTGCCAGCAGTTTAACGCAGGGGGGTAGTAATGAAAAACTGTTTTTT	CASSLTQGGSNEKLFF	TRBV2	TRBJ1-4	TRBD1	.
TGTGCCATCACAGGAGGCCAGGGGCCGGCCTCTGGAAACACCATATATTTT	CAITGGQGPASGNTIYF	TRBV10-3	TRBJ1-3	.	.
TGTGCCAGCAGCGTAGTACGGGAGGGCACAGATACGCAGTATTTT	CASSVVREGTDTQYF	TRBV9	TRBJ2-3	TRBD2	.
TGCGCCAGCAGCTTGTCAAGCGCCGAAGAGACCCAGTACTTC	CASSLSSAEETQYF	TRBV5-1	TRBJ2-5	.	.
TGCGCCAGCAGCTTGTTACAGGATCGCTACGAGCAGTACTTC	CASSLLQDRYEQYF	TRBV5-1	TRBJ2-7	.	.
TGTGCCAGCAGCTTATACGGACAGGACGAGCAGTACTTC	CASSLYGQDEQYF	TRBV7-9	TRBJ2-7	TRBD1	.
TGTGCCAGCAGGTCCGGGACTCAAAATTACAATGAGCAGTTCTTC	CASRSGTQNYNEQFF	TRBV5-6	TRBJ2-1	.	.